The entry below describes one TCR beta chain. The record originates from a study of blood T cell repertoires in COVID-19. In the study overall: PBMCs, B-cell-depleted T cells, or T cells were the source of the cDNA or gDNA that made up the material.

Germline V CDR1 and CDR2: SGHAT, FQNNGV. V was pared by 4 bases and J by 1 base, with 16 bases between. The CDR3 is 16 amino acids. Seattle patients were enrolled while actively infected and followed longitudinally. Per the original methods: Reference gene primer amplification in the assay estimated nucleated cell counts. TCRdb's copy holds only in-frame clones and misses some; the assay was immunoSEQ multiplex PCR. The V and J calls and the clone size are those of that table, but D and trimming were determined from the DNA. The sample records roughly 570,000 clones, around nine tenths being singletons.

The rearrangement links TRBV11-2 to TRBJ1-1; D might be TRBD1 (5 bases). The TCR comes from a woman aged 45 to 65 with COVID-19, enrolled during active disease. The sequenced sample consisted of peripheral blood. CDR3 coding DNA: TGTGCCAGCAGCTGGGGGGACTTCCGGTCGAACACTGAAGCTTTCTTT. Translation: CASSWGDFRSNTEAFF.